The 6 T cell receptor beta chains below come from one sample, sequenced in a study of CD8 T cells in ankylosing spondylitis. Findings and caveats of the study: A TCR beta motif of roughly 8 highly homologous variants appeared characteristic of ankylosing spondylitis blood.

MiXCR, run by TCRdb on the 5' RACE reads, gives a single entry per CDR3 protein. This table has some 840,000 distinct CDR3 sequences, 12% appearing once. Their antigens remain unidentified. The sequenced sample was blood, either unsorted or a sorted T cell fraction (not recorded which). Every receptor here comes from a male donor with ankylosing spondylitis.

This clonotype was detected ten times or more. In nucleotides, the CDR3 is TGTGCCATCAGTGACAAAGCGGGGGTCATCGATACGCAGTATTTT. This translates into CAISDKAGVIDTQYF. The chain joins TRBV10-3 to TRBJ2-3, with 8 bases identical to TRBD2. The CDR3 totals 15 residues. The germline V gene has CDR1 ENHRY and CDR2 SYGVKD. Trimming cost V 3 bases and J 6 bases; bases outside gene matches: 8.

This clonotype came up many times. The chain combines TRBV20-1 with TRBJ1-2, with D uncertain. The CDR3 is 11 residues long. V dropped 6 bases and J dropped 3 bases, with 8 bases sitting between them. Germline CDR1 reads DFQATT; CDR2 reads SNEGSKA (reference sequence). CDR3 sequence (DNA): TGCAGTGCAGGGAGCTACTATGGCTACACCTTC. Protein: CSAGSYYGYTF.

This rearrangement joins TRBV20-1 to TRBJ1-2, with D possibly TRBD1 on 5 matching bases. In germline, CDR1 is DFQATT, CDR2 SNEGSKA (reference sequence). Trimming took off 3 bases at V and 5 bases at J, with 10 bases between the two ends. The CDR3 is 12 residues long. CDR3 DNA: TGCAGTGCTAGCTTCAGGGCATATGGCTACACCTTC. Encoded protein: CSASFRAYGYTF.

This chain connects TRBV12-3 or TRBV12-4 to TRBJ1-2, with D hard to call. Between the trimmed V and J ends, which lost 5 bases and 8 bases, there was a span of 12 bases. This CDR3 comprises 12 residues. As DNA, the CDR3 is TGTGCCAGCAGTGATCCAGTCGGCGGCTACACCTTC. Its translation: CASSDPVGGYTF.

V usage is TRBV5-5 and J usage is TRBJ2-1, with a weak D call TRBD2 (6 bases). Trimming pared 0 bases from V and 3 bases from J, leaving 10 bases between. CDR3 length: 15 residues. The germline CDR1 and CDR2 sequences are SGHKS and YYEKEE (reference sequence). The CDR3 region has the DNA TGTGCCAGCAGCTTGGCGGAGGGGTTCTACAATGAGCAGTTCTTC. It specifies CASSLAEGFYNEQFF.

The gene calls are TRBV28 and TRBJ1-5, with 8 positions matching TRBD1. The CDR3 runs 15 residues. After removal of 1 base from V and 3 bases from J, the junction contained 2 bases not matched to a gene. Germline V gene lookup returns CDR1 MDHEN and CDR2 SYDVKM. CDR3 in DNA: TGTGCCAGCAGTTTATTGGGACAGGACAATCAGCCCCAGCATTTT. This codes for CASSLLGQDNQPQHF.